This T cell receptor (beta chain) comes out of a study of T cells expressing NK-cell markers. TCRdb reanalyzed the 5' RACE reads, giving one entry per CDR3 protein sequence and no DNA. The ten top clones account for roughly 60%, within a sample of under 35,000 distinct CDR3 sequences. CDR1 and CDR2 from the germline V gene are SGDLS and YYNGEE. The CDR3 extends over 14 amino acids. Sequenced input: blood T cells: a sorted CD56 or NKG2C T cell subset, CD4+ or CD8+ T cells, or bulk PBMC T cells (not recorded which). The receptor was isolated from a woman aged 18 to 75 in good health. V usage is TRBV9 and J usage is TRBJ2-7; TCRdb indicates TRBD1, and absent DNA this call remains unverified. CDR3 sequence reads: CASSVSTGGDEQYF.